This TCR beta chain was profiled in a study of PD-1 blockade in classical Hodgkin lymphoma. Time point indicated: cycle 4 day 1 (C4D1), after five to seven weeks of nivolumab. Relapse after autologous stem cell transplantation occurred in every patient, and brentuximab vedotin exposure varied. The method was immunoSEQ multiplex PCR; TCRdb's version includes in-frame clones alone and lacks a portion of them. The sample records about 92,000 clones, nearly 85% being singletons. This clone appeared once. CDR3 length equals 16 residues. The germline gives CDR1 SGDLS, CDR2 YYNGEE. V shed 0 bases and J shed 5 bases, with 14 bases lying between them.

The receptor comes from a human donor with classical Hodgkin lymphoma. V and J are TRBV9 and TRBJ2-2; no reliable D call. The starting material was peripheral blood mononuclear cells (PBMCs), obtained before the fourth cycle of nivolumab. CDR3 sequence: CASSVAQTPVTGELFF. CDR3 nucleotide sequence: TGTGCCAGCAGCGTAGCTCAGACTCCCGTTACCGGGGAGCTGTTTTTT.